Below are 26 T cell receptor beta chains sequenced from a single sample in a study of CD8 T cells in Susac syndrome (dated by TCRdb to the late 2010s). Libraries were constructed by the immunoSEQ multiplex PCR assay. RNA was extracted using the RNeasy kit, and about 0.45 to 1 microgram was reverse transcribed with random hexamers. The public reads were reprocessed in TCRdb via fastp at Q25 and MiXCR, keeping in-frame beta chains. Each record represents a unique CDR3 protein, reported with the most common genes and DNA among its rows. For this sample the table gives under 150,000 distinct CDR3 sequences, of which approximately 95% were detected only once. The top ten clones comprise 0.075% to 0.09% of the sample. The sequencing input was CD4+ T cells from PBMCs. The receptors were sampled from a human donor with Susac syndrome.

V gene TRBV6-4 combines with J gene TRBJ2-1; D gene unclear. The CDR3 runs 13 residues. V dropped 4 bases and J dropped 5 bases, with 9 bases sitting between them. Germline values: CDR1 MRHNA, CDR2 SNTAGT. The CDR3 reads CASSGTENNEQFF. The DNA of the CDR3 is TGTGCCAGCAGTGGGACGGAGAACAATGAGCAGTTCTTC.

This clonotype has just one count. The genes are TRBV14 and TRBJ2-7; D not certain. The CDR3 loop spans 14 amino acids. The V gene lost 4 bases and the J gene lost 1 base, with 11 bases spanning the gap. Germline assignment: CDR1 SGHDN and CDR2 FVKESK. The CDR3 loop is CASSPNPLSYEQYF. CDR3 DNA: TGTGCCAGCAGCCCAAACCCCCTTTCCTACGAGCAGTACTTC.

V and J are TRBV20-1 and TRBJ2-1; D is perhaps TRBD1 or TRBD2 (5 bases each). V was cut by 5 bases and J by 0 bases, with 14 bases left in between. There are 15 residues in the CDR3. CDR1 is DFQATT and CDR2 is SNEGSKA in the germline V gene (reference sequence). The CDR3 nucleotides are TGCAGTGCTCGGGGCCCGGCTAGCTCCTACAATGAGCAGTTCTTC. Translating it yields CSARGPASSYNEQFF.

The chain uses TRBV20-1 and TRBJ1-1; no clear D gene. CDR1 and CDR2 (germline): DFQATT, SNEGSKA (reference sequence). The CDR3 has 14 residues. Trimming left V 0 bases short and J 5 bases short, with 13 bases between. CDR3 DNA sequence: TGCAGTGCTAGAGATCTGGTCGGGGTAACTGAAGCTTTCTTT. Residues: CSARDLVGVTEAFF.

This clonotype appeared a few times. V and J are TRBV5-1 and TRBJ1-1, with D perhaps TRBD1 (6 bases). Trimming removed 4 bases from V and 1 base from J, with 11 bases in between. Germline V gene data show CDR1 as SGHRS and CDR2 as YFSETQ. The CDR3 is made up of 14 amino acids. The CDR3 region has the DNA TGCGCCAGCAGCCCGGGACATCAGAACACTGAAGCTTTCTTT. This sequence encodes CASSPGHQNTEAFF.

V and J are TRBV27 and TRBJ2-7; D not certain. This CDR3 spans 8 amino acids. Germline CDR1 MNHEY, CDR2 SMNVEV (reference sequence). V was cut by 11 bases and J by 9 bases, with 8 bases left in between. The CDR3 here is CAPLGQYF. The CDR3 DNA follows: TGTGCCCCTCTAGGGCAGTACTTC.

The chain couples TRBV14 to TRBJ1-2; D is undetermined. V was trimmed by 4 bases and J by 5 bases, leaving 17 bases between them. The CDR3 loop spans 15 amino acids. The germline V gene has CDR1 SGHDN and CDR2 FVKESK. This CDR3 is CASSLEHHYLYGYTF. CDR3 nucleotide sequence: TGTGCCAGCAGCCTTGAACACCACTACCTTTATGGCTACACCTTC.

This CDR3 reads CASRTPAGTGSPDTQYF. The CDR3 DNA reads TGTGCCAGCAGAACTCCTGCCGGGACAGGGTCCCCAGATACGCAGTATTTT. This rearrangement joins TRBV2 to TRBJ2-3, with 9 bases lining up with TRBD1. The CDR3 extends over 17 amino acids. J was trimmed by 4 bases and V by 6 bases; bases with no gene match: 14. The germline CDR1 and CDR2 sequences are SNHLY and FYNNEI.

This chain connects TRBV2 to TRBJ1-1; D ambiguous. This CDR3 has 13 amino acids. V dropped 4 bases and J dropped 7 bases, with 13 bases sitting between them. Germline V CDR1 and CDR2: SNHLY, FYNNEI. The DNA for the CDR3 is TGTGCCAGCAGTGCCCAAGGTTATGATGAAGCTTTCTTT. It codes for CASSAQGYDEAFF.

CDR3 region: CASMENTEAFF. The CDR3 DNA follows: TGTGCCAGCATGGAAAACACTGAAGCTTTCTTT. The rearrangement links TRBV25-1 to TRBJ1-1; D not certain. Per germline, CDR1 MGHDK and CDR2 SYGVNS. CDR3 length: 11 amino acids. Trimming stripped 7 bases from V and 2 bases from J, with 5 bases between. Combining the CDR3 with reference TRBV25-1 and TRBJ1-1 gives the whole variable domain EADIYQTPRYLVIGTGKKITLECSQTMGHDKMYWYQQDPGMELHLIHYSYGVNSTEKGDLSSESTVSRIRTEHFPLTLESARPSHTSQYLCASMENTEAFFGQGTRLTVV.

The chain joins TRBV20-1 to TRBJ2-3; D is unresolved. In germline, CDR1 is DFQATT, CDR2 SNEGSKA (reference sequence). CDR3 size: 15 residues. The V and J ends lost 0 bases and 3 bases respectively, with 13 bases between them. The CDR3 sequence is CSARESVVGTDTQYF. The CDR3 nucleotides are TGCAGTGCTAGAGAAAGTGTGGTTGGGACAGATACGCAGTATTTT.

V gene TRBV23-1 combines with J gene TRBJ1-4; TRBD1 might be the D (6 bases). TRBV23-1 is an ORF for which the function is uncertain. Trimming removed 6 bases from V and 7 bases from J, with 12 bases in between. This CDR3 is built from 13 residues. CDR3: CASRGGLIEKLFF. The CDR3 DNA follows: TGCGCCAGCAGGGGGGGGCTTATTGAAAAACTGTTTTTT.

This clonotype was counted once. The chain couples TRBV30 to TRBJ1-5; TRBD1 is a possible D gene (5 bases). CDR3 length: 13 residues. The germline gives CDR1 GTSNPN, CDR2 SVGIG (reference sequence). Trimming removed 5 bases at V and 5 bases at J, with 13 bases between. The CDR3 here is CAWPGPSYQPQHF. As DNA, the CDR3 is TGTGCCTGGCCGGGGCCCAGCTATCAGCCCCAGCATTTT. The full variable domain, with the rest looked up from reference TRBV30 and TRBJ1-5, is SQTIHQWPATLVQPVGSPLSLECTVEGTSNPNLYWYRQAAGRGLQLLFYSVGIGQISSEVPQNLSASRPQDRQFILSSKKLLLSDSGFYLCAWPGPSYQPQHFGDGTRLSIL.

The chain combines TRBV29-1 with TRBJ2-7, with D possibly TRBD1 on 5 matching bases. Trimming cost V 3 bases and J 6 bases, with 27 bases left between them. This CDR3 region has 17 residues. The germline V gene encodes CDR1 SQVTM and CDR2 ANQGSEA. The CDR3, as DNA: TGCAGCGTTGATGGTGACAGTCTGTTCACGGGCAAGGGCGAGCAGTACTTC. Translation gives CSVDGDSLFTGKGEQYF.

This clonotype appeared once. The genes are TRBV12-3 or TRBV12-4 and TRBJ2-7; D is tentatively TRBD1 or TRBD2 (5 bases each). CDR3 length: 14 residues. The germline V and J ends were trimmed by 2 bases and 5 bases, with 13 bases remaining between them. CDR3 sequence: CASSLQGEGDEQYF. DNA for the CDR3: TGTGCCAGCAGTTTACAGGGAGAGGGTGACGAGCAGTACTTC.

CDR3 sequence: CASRTGTGNEQYF. CDR3 DNA: TGTGCCAGCAGAACCGGGACAGGGAACGAGCAGTACTTC. V gene TRBV28 combines with J gene TRBJ2-7; 9 bases are a match to TRBD1. The CDR3 is 13 amino acids. CDR1 is MDHEN, CDR2 SYDVKM, per germline. V lost 6 bases to trimming and J lost 5 bases; unmatched junction nucleotides: 5.

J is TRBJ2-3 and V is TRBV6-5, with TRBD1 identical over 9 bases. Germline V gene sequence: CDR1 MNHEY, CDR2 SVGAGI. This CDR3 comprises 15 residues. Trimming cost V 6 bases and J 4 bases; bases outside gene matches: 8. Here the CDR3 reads CASRPNRGRADTQYF. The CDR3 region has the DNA TGTGCCAGCAGGCCAAACAGGGGGCGCGCAGATACGCAGTATTTT.

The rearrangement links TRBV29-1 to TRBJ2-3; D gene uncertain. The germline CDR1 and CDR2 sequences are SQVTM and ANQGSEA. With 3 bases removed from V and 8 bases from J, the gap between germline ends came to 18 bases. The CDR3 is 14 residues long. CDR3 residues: CSVEVLLRPSTQYF. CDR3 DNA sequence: TGCAGCGTTGAGGTTCTTCTCCGGCCGAGTACGCAGTATTTT.

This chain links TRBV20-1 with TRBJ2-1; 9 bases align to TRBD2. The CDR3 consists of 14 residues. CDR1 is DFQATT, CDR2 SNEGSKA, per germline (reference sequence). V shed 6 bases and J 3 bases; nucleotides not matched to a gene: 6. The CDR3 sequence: CSARKTSGYNEQFF. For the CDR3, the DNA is TGCAGTGCCCGCAAGACTAGCGGCTACAATGAGCAGTTCTTC.

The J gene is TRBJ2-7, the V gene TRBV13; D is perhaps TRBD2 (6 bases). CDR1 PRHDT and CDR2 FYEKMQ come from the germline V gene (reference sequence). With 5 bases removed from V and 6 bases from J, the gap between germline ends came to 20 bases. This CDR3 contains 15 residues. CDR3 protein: CASSAGRLGYSEQYF. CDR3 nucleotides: TGTGCCAGCAGCGCGGGACGATTAGGGTACTCCGAGCAGTACTTC. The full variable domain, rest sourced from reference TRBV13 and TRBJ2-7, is AAGVIQSPRHLIKEKRETATLKCYPIPRHDTVYWYQQGPGQDPQFLISFYEKMQSDKGSIPDRFSAQQFSDYHSELNMSSLELGDSALYFCASSAGRLGYSEQYFGPGTRLTVT.

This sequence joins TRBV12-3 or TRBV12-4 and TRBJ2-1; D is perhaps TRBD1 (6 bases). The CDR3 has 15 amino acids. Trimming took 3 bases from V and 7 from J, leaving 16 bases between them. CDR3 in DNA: TGTGCCAGCAGTTTTACTCCGGCCCAGGGGAATGAGCAGTTCTTC. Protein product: CASSFTPAQGNEQFF.

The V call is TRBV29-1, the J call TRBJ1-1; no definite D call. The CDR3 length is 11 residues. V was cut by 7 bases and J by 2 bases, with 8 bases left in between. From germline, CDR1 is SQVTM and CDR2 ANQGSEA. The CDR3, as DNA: TGCAGCGGACGGATTAACACTGAAGCTTTCTTT. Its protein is CSGRINTEAFF. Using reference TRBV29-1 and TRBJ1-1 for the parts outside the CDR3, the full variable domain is SAVISQKPSRDICQRGTSLTIQCQVDSQVTMMFWYRQQPGQSLTLIATANQGSEATYESGFVIDKFPISRPNLTFSTLTVSNMSPEDSSIYLCSGRINTEAFFGQGTRLTVV.

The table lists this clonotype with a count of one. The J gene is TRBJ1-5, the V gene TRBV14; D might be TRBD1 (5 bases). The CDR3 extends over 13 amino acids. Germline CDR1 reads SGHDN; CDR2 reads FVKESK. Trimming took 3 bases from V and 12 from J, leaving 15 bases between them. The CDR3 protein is CASSHTGAPFQHF. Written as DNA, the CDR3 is TGTGCCAGCAGCCATACAGGTGCGCCATTCCAGCATTTT.

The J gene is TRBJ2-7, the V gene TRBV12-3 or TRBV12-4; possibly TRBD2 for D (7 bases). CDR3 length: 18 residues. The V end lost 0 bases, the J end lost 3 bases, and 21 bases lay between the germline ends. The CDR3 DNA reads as TGTGCCAGCAGTTTAGCGCTGGACAGCAGCGGGGTAAGCTACGAGCAGTACTTC. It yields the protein CASSLALDSSGVSYEQYF.

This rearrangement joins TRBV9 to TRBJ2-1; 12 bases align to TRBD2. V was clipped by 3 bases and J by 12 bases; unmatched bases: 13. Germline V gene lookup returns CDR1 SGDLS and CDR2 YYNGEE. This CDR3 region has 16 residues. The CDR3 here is CASSARSSGGATGQFF. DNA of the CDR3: TGTGCCAGCAGCGCGCGCTCTAGCGGGGGGGCGACAGGGCAGTTCTTC.

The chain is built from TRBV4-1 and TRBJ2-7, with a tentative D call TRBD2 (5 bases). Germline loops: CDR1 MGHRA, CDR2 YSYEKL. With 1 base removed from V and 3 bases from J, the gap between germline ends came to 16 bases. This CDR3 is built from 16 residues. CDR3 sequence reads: CASSQVGRERSYEQYF. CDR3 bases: TGCGCCAGCAGCCAAGTGGGTCGGGAAAGAAGCTACGAGCAGTACTTC.